This TCR beta chain was recorded in a study of T cell responses to AZD1222 COVID-19 vaccine. With regard to this clone: The antigen remains unidentified.

Whole-study results and caveats: Clonal diversity may have been underestimated, and the donors were mostly white British, with more females than males.

CDR1 is SGHDT, CDR2 YYEEEE, per germline. Between the trimmed V and J ends, which lost 7 bases and 4 bases, there was a span of 19 bases. The CDR3 contains 15 residues. Generated by immunoSEQ multiplex PCR, the TCRdb table keeps only in-frame clones and is missing some. The sample lists 90,000 or so clones; around 90% were seen once. This chain links TRBV5-6 with TRBJ2-3, with D unclear. Sequenced material: peripheral blood, taken on day 0 of AZD1222 vaccination. This TCR was sampled from an adult in good health. CDR3 loop: CASRRFHLVSDTQYF. In DNA form, the CDR3 reads TGTGCCAGCCGACGCTTCCACCTCGTCTCAGATACGCAGTATTTT.